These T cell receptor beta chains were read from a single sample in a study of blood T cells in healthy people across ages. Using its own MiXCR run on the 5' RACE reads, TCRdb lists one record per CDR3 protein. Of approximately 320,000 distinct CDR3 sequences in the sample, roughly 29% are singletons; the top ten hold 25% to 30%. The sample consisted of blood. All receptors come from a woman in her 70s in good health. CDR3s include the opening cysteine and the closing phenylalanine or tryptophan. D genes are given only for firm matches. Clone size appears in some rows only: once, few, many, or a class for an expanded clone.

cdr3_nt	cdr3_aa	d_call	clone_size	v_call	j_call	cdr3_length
TGTGCCAGCAGCTTATCGTCCCGCTACGAGCAGTACTTC	CASSLSSRYEQYF	.	.	TRBV7-2	TRBJ2-7	13
TGTGCCAGCAGTTACTCGAGAACAGGGGGTTCGGATACGCAGTATTTT	CASSYSRTGGSDTQYF	TRBD1	.	TRBV6-2/TRBV6-3	TRBJ2-3	16
TGTGCCAGCAGTTACGAGCGGTTGTTACCTTCGCAGTTCTTC	CASSYERLLPSQFF	.	.	TRBV6-6	TRBJ2-1	14
TGTGCCAGCAGCTCCATCAATGAGCAGTTCTTC	CASSSINEQFF	.	few	TRBV7-2	TRBJ2-1	11
TGTGCCAGCAGTTACTCGTACCCAATAGAGACCCAGTACTTC	CASSYSYPIETQYF	.	once	TRBV6-5	TRBJ2-5	14
TGTGCCAGCAGTTTATTCCCAGGGAGTGGCTACACCTTC	CASSLFPGSGYTF	.	.	TRBV27	TRBJ1-2	13
TGTGCCAGCAGGGACAGGGGTGAGCAGTTCTTC	CASRDRGEQFF	TRBD1	few	TRBV6-6	TRBJ2-1	11
TGCAGCGTTGAAGACTTCGGGGGCAGGGGCCGAGAAGAGACCCAGTACTTC	CSVEDFGGRGREETQYF	.	.	TRBV29-1	TRBJ2-5	17
TGTGCCAGCAGGGGACAGGCTAGCACAGATACGCAGTATTTT	CASRGQASTDTQYF	TRBD1	once	TRBV9	TRBJ2-3	14
TGTGCCAGCAGCTCATCCTCTAGCGGGACTCTTACCGGGGAGCTGTTTTTT	CASSSSSSGTLTGELFF	TRBD2	.	TRBV5-6	TRBJ2-2	17
TGTGCCAGCAGTAGCCTCCCCAGGGTCCACGAGCAGTACTTC	CASSSLPRVHEQYF	.	.	TRBV6-2/TRBV6-3	TRBJ2-7	14
TGTGCCAGCAGCCGGTTGGGGGGCCAGAGCTCTGGAAACACCATATATTTT	CASSRLGGQSSGNTIYF	.	.	TRBV7-9	TRBJ1-3	17
TGCAGTGCTAGAGATCGAGGTCGCAGGGAGAGTTCACCCCTCCACTTT	CSARDRGRRESSPLHF	.	.	TRBV20-1	TRBJ1-6	16
TGCGCCAGCAGACCGAAACCGGGACAGGGGGTTGAAAAACTGTTTTTT	CASRPKPGQGVEKLFF	TRBD1	few	TRBV4-1	TRBJ1-4	16
TGTGCCAGCCGACGGTCGGGAGGGCCCCAAGAGACCCAGTACTTC	CASRRSGGPQETQYF	TRBD2	many	TRBV5-4	TRBJ2-5	15
TGCGCCAGCAGCTTGGGGGGACTAGCGCTAGGCAATGAGCAGTTCTTC	CASSLGGLALGNEQFF	TRBD2	.	TRBV5-1	TRBJ2-1	16
TGCAGTGCTAACAGACAGGGGGCCTACGAGCAGTACTTC	CSANRQGAYEQYF	TRBD1	few	TRBV20-1	TRBJ2-7	13